This T cell receptor (beta chain) derives from a study of blood T cell repertoires in COVID-19. About the study: PBMCs, B-cell-depleted T cells, or T cells provided the cDNA or gDNA that made up the material.

This clone showed up just once. The ends were cut back, 0 bases at V and 5 bases at J, with 17 bases in the middle. Germline V lookup: CDR1 SGHRS, CDR2 YFSETQ. This CDR3 has 16 residues. Under the authors' procedure: Estimation of nucleated cell counts was performed using reference gene primer amplification. Measured with immunoSEQ multiplex PCR; TCRdb has only the in-frame clones, and not every one. V and J calls and clone size follow that table, whereas D and trimming were derived from the DNA. The sample has approximately 250,000 clones; around four fifths are singletons. The TCR comes from a man in his sixties with acute or convalescent COVID-19. The chain employs TRBV5-1 and TRBJ1-2; no definite D call. Sequencing was performed on peripheral blood. The chain's CDR3 is CASSLDGPLSRYGYTF. CDR3 coding DNA: TGCGCCAGCAGCTTGGATGGTCCATTATCCCGGTATGGCTACACCTTC. Full variable domain (missing parts from reference TRBV5-1 and TRBJ1-2): KAGVTQTPRYLIKTRGQQVTLSCSPISGHRSVSWYQQTPGQGLQFLFEYFSETQRNKGNFPGRFSGRQFSNSRSEMNVSTLELGDSALYLCASSLDGPLSRYGYTFGSGTRLTVV.